The clone carrying this TCR beta chain was observed a handful of times. With a much larger clone just one base away, this may be a read error. The data belong to a study of T-cell reconstitution after alpha-beta-depleted transplantation in children. After removal of 6 bases from V and 6 bases from J, the junction contained 7 bases not matched to a gene. The CDR3 runs to 15 residues. From germline, CDR1 is ENHRY and CDR2 SYGVKD. Unique molecular identifiers were used to barcode this TCRbeta library. MiXCR, applied by TCRdb to the PCR reads, yields one record per CDR3 protein. The sample lists 200,000 to 250,000 distinct CDR3 sequences, more than 20% seen once, with more than 4.5% in the top ten.

The chain has TRBV10-3 and TRBJ2-1; 11 bases agree with TRBD2. The TCR sequence derives from a female patient aged 2-10 years who had a stem cell transplant for congenital amegakaryocytic thrombocytopenia, so the T cells may come from the graft donor. The specimen was PBMCs, mostly from graft donor cells, collected 360 days after TCRalphabeta/CD19-depleted stem cell transplant. The DNA of the CDR3 is TGTGCCATCAGGCCGGGACTAGCGGACTTCAATGAGCAGTTCTTC. This encodes CAIRPGLADFNEQFF.